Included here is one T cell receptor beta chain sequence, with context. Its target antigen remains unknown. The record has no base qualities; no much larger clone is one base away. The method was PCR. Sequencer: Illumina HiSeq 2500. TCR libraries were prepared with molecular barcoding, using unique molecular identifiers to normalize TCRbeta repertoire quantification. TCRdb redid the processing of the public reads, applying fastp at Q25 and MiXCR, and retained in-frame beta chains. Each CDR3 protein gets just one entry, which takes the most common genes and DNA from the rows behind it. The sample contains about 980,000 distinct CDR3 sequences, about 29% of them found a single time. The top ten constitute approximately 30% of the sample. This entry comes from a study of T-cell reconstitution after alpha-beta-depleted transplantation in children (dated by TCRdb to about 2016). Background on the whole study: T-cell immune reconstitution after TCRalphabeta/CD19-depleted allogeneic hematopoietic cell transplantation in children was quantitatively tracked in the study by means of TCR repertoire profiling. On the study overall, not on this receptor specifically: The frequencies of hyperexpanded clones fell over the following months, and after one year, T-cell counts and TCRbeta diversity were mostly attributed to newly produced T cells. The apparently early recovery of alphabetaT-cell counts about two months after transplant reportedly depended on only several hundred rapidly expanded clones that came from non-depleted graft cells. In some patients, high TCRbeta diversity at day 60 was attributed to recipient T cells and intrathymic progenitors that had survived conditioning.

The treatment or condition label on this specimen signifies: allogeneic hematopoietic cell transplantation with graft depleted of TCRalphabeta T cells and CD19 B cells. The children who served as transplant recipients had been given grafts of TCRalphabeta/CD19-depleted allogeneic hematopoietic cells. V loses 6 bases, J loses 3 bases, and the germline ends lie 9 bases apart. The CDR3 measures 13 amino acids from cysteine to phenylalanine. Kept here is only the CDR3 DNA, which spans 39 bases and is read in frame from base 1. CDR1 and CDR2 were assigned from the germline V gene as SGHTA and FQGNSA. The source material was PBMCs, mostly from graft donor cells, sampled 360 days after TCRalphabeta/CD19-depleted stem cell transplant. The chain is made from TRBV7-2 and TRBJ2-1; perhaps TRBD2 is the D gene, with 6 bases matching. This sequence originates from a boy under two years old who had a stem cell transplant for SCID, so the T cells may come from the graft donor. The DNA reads TGTGCCAGCAGTCGGAGGGACTACAATGAGCAGTTCTTC. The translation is CASSRRDYNEQFF.